The source of this T cell receptor (beta chain) is a study of blood T cells in healthy people across ages. Overall study results and limits: Any changes in expanded clonotypes were possibly confounded, as donor CMV status remained unknown. Diversity estimates drawn from one million T cells were deemed underestimates. With age, beta diversity per million T cells declined roughly linearly, significantly by over 35.

This clonotype was observed many times. Its antigen is currently unknown. No fewer than 5.5 micrograms of total RNA were isolated from every sample. The second PCR ran roughly 7 to 12 cycles with a sample-barcoded 5' primer and J-beta primers. TCRdb fed the 5' RACE reads into MiXCR, producing one record per CDR3 protein. The data contain 710,000 or so distinct CDR3 sequences, 22% of them singletons. Sequenced sample: blood. The receptor's source is a man between 70 and 80 years old in good health.

CDR3 sequence (DNA): TGTGCCAGCAGCTCCAGCGGGAGCTCCTACAATGAGCAGTTCTTC. This codes for CASSSSGSSYNEQFF. This rearrangement joins TRBV12-3 or TRBV12-4 to TRBJ2-1; TRBD2 matches 8 bases. The junction had 4 bases not matched to a gene; V was cut back by 6 bases and J by 0 bases. The CDR3 runs to 15 residues.